This TCR beta chain was profiled in a study of shared clonotypes between healthy human individuals. General observations from the study: The generation probabilities recorded for non-shared clonotypes fell below those of clonotypes shared by all four donors.

A remark on this clone: The antigen is undetermined.

An assay was performed, and its level was deep. An approximately 200 ng quantity of DNA, 30,000 to 35,000 T cell genomes, went into the sorted-subset replicate PCRs. TCRdb keeps only in-frame clones here, not all; method: immunoSEQ multiplex PCR. Among under 1,900,000 clones listed, around 98.5% were seen once. The CDR3 is made up of 15 amino acids. Losses at the gene ends were 6 bases for V and 5 bases for J; bases not matched to a gene: 9. The V gene's germline CDR1 is MNHEY and CDR2 SVGAGI. It was into CD45RA+ naive and CD45RA-negative memory subsets that the CD4+ cells were split. Specimen: naive CD4+ T cells sorted from blood. Subset indicated: CD45RA+ positively selected. V and J are TRBV6-5 and TRBJ2-5; TRBD1 matches at 10 bases. The clonotype originates from a man aged 30 to 39 in good health. In DNA, the CDR3 is TGTGCCAGCAGAAAAACCGGGACAGGGGATGAGACCCAGTACTTC. Translating it yields CASRKTGTGDETQYF.